These T cell receptor beta chains were read from a single sample in a study of CXCR3-negative and CXCR3-positive naive CD8 T cells. TCRdb re-called the 5' RACE reads and gives one entry per CDR3 protein, without DNA. The sample table includes 46,000 or so distinct CDR3 sequences. The sample consisted of naive CXCR3- CD8+ T cells from blood. These receptor sequences come from a human donor in good health. Some clones in this sample may be carry-over from other donors' samples. Each CDR3 is given with its conserved first and last residue.

J gene	V gene	CDR3 protein
TRBJ2-7	TRBV25-1	CASSVGSYEQYF
TRBJ2-2	TRBV7-8	CASSYRLAGGSNTGELFF
TRBJ1-6	TRBV6-2/TRBV6-3	CASSPLGGQRLSDSPLHF
TRBJ1-1	TRBV9	CASSVASGDTEAFF
TRBJ2-7	TRBV27	CASNDRGLAGEQYF
TRBJ2-1	TRBV29-1	CSEGDSYNEQFF
TRBJ1-1	TRBV29-1	CSGRDNTEAFF
TRBJ2-3	TRBV2	CASRIWDTQYF
TRBJ2-7	TRBV28	CASSSPFKSYEQYF
TRBJ2-1	TRBV20-1	CSAPSGTSGSSYNEQFF
TRBJ2-2	TRBV5-1	CASSLVVGELFF
TRBJ2-7	TRBV7-9	CASSRDRASYEQYF
TRBJ2-5	TRBV6-5	CASSDSYRDRGHPLETQYF
TRBJ2-1	TRBV9	CASSVGGAVGDEQFF
TRBJ2-1	TRBV28	CASVGGLYNEQFF
TRBJ1-5	TRBV23-1	CASSLGHRQDF
TRBJ2-1	TRBV29-1	CSATTLAQGVYEQFF
TRBJ2-5	TRBV7-9	CASSLGRAGPAETQYF
TRBJ2-1	TRBV20-1	CSARGIGSGDYNEQFF
TRBJ1-5	TRBV7-9	CASSSPGTGGDYSNQPQHF
TRBJ2-4	TRBV12-3/TRBV12-4	CASSLMGGGDIQYF
TRBJ2-1	TRBV12-3/TRBV12-4	CASRDPGTPYNEQFF
TRBJ2-1	TRBV15	CATSAPRGRNNEQFF